This entry describes one T cell receptor (beta chain). This entry is derived from a study of blood T cell repertoires in COVID-19. Study context: Acute-phase and convalescent COVID-19 samples originated in the United States, Italy and Spain. The cDNA or gDNA used as material had been derived from T cells, B-cell-depleted T cells, or PBMCs.

The germline CDR1 and CDR2 sequences are LNHDA and SQIVND (reference sequence). The length of the CDR3 is 16 residues. V dropped 4 bases and J dropped 1 base, with 14 bases sitting between them. As originally analysed: The authors estimated nucleated cell counts from reference gene primer amplification. Method: immunoSEQ multiplex PCR; TCRdb's copy keeps in-frame clones and lacks some. From that table come the V and J calls and clone size; the DNA was used to work out D and trimming. The sample yields approximately 54,000 clones, roughly 90% seen once. Sample: peripheral blood. This sequence joins TRBV19 and TRBJ2-1; tentatively, D is TRBD2 (7 bases). The receptor's source is a man aged 50-59 years with acute or convalescent COVID-19. CDR3 loop: CASSRGGGPSYNEQFF. The DNA for the CDR3 is TGTGCCAGTAGTAGAGGGGGGGGGCCATCCTACAATGAGCAGTTCTTC.